This T cell receptor (beta chain) was identified in a study of blood T cell repertoires in COVID-19. For the study at large: The United States, Italy and Spain provided the acute and convalescent COVID-19 samples. T cells, B-cell-depleted T cells, or PBMCs supplied cDNA or gDNA.

Per the study methods: Nucleated cell number was recorded as an estimate derived from reference gene primer amplification. Produced via immunoSEQ multiplex PCR; TCRdb's table is partial and in-frame only. V, J and clone size reflect that table, while D and trimming were determined from the DNA. The table lists fewer than 200,000 clones, 85% to 90% of them singletons, with around 2.1% in the top ten. The junction had 7 bases not matched to a gene; V was cut back by 4 bases and J by 2 bases. CDR1 and CDR2 (germline): SGHDT, YYEEEE. The CDR3 covers 15 residues. The sequencing input was peripheral blood. The rearrangement links TRBV5-6 to TRBJ2-7; 9 bases agree with TRBD1. This TCR was sampled from a man aged 45-65 years who had recovered from COVID-19. The CDR3 DNA sequence: TGTGCCAGCAGCCCTTTAGACAGGGGGGCCTACGAGCAGTACTTC. It yields the protein CASSPLDRGAYEQYF.